The following is a T cell receptor beta chain sequence with its context. Antigen: not known. Germline V gene lookup returns CDR1 SQVTM and CDR2 ANQGSEA. This CDR3 comprises 12 residues. V was clipped by 6 bases and J by 4 bases; unmatched bases: 5. 13 Jbeta primers and 60 Vbeta primers were used for the PCR. Methods used by the authors: In a later analysis, some 11 million of approximately 81 million unique beta chains occurred in at least two donors. Here immunoSEQ multiplex PCR was the method, and the copy in TCRdb shows in-frame clones only, minus some. The DNA gave D and trimming, while V, J and clone size come from that table. This table has roughly 100,000 clones, 50% to 70% appearing once. This record comes from a study of cytomegalovirus exposure and HLA in healthy donors. Study conclusions and caveats: Based on reports, TCR beta sequences accurately predicted HLA-A and HLA-B alleles for most subjects. Highly shared variants forming one cluster were likely a sequencing artifact. A few V segments could not be told apart, such as TRBV6-2 and TRBV6-3, and were left out.

The sequenced sample was PBMCs. The rearrangement joins TRBV29-1 to TRBJ2-7; TRBD2 aligns across 8 bases. The clonotype originates from a human donor in good health. In DNA form, the CDR3 reads TGCAGCGTCGCTAGCGGGCAATACGAGCAGTACTTC. Translated: CSVASGQYEQYF.